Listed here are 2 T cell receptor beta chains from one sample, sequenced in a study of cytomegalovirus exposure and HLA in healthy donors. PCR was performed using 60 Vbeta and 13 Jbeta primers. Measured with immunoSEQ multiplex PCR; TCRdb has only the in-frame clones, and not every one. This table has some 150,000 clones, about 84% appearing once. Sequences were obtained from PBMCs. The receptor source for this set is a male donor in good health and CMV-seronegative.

The CDR3 here is CAWSAGQRANEKLFF. The CDR3 DNA reads TGTGCCTGGAGTGCGGGACAGAGGGCTAATGAAAAACTGTTTTTT. The rearrangement links TRBV30 to TRBJ1-4, with 7 bases fitting TRBD1. V shed 1 base and J 3 bases; nucleotides not matched to a gene: 5. Germline assignment: CDR1 GTSNPN and CDR2 SVGIG (reference sequence). This CDR3 has 15 amino acids. Full variable domain (missing parts from reference TRBV30 and TRBJ1-4): SQTIHQWPATLVQPVGSPLSLECTVEGTSNPNLYWYRQAAGRGLQLLFYSVGIGQISSEVPQNLSASRPQDRQFILSSKKLLLSDSGFYLCAWSAGQRANEKLFFGSGTQLSVL.

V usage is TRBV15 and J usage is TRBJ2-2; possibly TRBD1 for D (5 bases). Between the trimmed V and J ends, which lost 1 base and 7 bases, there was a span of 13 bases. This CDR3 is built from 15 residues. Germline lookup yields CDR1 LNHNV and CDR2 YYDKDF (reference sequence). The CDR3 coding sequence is TGTGCCACCAGCAGAGTAGGGGCGTTCGGCGGGGAGCTGTTTTTT. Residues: CATSRVGAFGGELFF.